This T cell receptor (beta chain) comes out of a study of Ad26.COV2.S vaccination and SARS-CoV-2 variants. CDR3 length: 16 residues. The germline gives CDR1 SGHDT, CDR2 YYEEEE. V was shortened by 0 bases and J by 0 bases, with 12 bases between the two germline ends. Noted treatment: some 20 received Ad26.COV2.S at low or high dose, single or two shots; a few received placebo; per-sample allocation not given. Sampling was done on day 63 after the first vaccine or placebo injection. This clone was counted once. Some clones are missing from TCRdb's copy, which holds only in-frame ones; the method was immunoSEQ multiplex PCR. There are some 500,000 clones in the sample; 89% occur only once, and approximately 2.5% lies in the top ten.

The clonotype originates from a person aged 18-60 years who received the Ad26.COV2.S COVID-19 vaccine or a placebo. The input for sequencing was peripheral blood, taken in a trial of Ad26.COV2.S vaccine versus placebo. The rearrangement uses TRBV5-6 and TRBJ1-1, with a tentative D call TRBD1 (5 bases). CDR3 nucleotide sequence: TGTGCCAGCAGCTTGGAGGGAGGGACGATGAACACTGAAGCTTTCTTT. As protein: CASSLEGGTMNTEAFF.